This entry concerns a single T cell receptor (beta chain). Its antigen is currently not known. No quality values exist for individual bases; no much larger clone is one base distant. The entry originates in a study of blood T cell repertoires in COVID-19 (dated by TCRdb to about 2020). In the study overall: The collaborator samples originated in the United States, Italy and Spain and spanned the acute and convalescent phases of COVID-19. Nearly every sample came with metadata listing a de-identified subject ID, COVID-19 status, age in years and sex. Where available, HLA class I and class II types were obtained from metadata supplied by the sample provider rather than from assay-based typing. The prospective study material was composed of cDNA or gDNA derived from T cells, B-cell-depleted T cells, or PBMCs. Subjects who had been exposed to COVID-19, were actively infected with it, or had recovered from it provided the deeply sampled blood TCRbeta repertoires that made up the dataset. The repertoires were released in a freely available public database meant as a resource for research on the immune response to SARS-CoV-2. The samples were drawn from two sources: the first 160 participants of the ongoing ImmuneRACE study, and 950 to 1,500 subjects contributed by 6 global collaborators.

Participants in the prospective study were aged about 18 to 95 years, lived in 20 to 30 United States geographic areas, and enrolled through a virtual design. In the prospective study, cohorts were assigned on the basis of participant-reported clinical history obtained from a screening survey and a study questionnaire. Recovered participants in ImmuneRACE Cohort 3 were defined by two consecutive negative NP/OP PCR tests, clearance by a healthcare professional, or resolution of symptoms. Each participant in the prospective study had whole blood, serum and a nasopharyngeal or oropharyngeal swab collected by mobile phlebotomists. Over an approximately 2-month period, participants in the prospective study had the option of providing additional blood draws and questionnaires. Prospective study blood samples were shipped either frozen or at room temperature before DNA extraction. Broad study findings and their caveats: Clinical and demographic metadata were provided uncurated, with the amount varying by source and participant.

TCRbeta CDR3 regions were amplified from genomic DNA by means of the immunoSEQ Assay, a bias-controlled multiplex PCR. In the paper's pipeline: The number of nucleated cells in each sample was estimated from the amplification of reference gene primers within the assay. To quantify the absolute abundance of each unique TCRbeta CDR3 rearrangement, sequence reads were collapsed and filtered. For each sample, productive Simpson clonality was calculated as the square root of Simpson's diversity index over productive rearrangements. Not all clones reach the TCRdb copy of this immuneACCESS table, which keeps in-frame sequences only. Checked studies attribute under half of the gap to unresolved V genes and leave the rest unexplained. The DNA was the basis for D and trimming; V, J and clone size are from that table. This sample lists a few hundred thousand clones; roughly 85% were detected once. The ten largest account for less than 2.5% of the sample.

The CDR3, from cysteine to phenylalanine, totals 14 residues. The DNA shown is the 42-base CDR3, in frame from base 1. CDR1 and CDR2, per the germline V gene, are SGHRS and YFSETQ. V loses 4 bases of germline sequence and J loses 3 bases, and the interval between the two ends is 13 bases. This receptor was taken from a woman aged 50 to 60 who had recovered from COVID-19. The sequencing sample was made of PBMCs or T cells enriched from blood (not recorded which). The rearranged segments are TRBV5-1 and TRBJ2-5, with a tentative D gene TRBD1 over 6 matching bases. Here the CDR3 is given as CASSPRRTEETQYF. The DNA is TGCGCCAGCAGCCCTCGACGGACAGAAGAGACCCAGTACTTC.